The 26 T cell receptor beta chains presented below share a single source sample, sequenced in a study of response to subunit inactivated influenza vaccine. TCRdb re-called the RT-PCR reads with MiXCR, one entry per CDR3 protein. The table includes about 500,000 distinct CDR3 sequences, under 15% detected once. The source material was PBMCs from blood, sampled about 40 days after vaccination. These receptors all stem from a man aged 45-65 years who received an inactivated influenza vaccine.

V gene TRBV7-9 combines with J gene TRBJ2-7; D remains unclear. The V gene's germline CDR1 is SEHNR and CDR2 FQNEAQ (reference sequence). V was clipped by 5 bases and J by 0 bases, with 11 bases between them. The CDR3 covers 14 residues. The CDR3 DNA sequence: TGTGCCAGCAGCCTGACGGAAATCTCCTACGAGCAGTACTTC. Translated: CASSLTEISYEQYF.

The DNA of the CDR3 is TGCAGTGCTAAACCCCCGGACTACACAGATACGCAGTATTTT. Its translation is CSAKPPDYTDTQYF. V usage is TRBV20-1 and J usage is TRBJ2-3, with TRBD2 as a possible D gene (6 bases). The CDR3 covers 14 residues. Trimming shortened V by 4 bases and J by 2 bases, and 13 bases separated the two germline ends. From germline, CDR1 is DFQATT and CDR2 SNEGSKA (reference sequence).

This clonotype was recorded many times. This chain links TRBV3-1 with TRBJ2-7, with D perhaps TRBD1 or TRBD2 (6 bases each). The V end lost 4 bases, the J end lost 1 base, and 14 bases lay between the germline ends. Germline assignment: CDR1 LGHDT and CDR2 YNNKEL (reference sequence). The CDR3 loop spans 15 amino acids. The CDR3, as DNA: TGTGCCAGCAGCCCCCCCGGGGGCACTTCCTACGAGCAGTACTTC. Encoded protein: CASSPPGGTSYEQYF.

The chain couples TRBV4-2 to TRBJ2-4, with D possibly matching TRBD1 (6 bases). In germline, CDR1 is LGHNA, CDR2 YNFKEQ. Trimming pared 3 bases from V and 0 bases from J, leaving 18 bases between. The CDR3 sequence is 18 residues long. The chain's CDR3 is CASSHWTGQGLAKNIQYF. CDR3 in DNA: TGTGCCAGCAGCCACTGGACGGGACAAGGACTAGCCAAAAACATTCAGTACTTC.

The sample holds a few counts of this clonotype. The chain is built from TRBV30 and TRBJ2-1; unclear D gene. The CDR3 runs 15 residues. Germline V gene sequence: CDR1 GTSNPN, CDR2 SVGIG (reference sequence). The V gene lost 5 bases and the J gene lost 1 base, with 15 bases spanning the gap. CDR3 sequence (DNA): TGTGCCTGGGTCCCCGGCCAAATGTCCTACAATGAGCAGTTCTTC. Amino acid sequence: CAWVPGQMSYNEQFF.

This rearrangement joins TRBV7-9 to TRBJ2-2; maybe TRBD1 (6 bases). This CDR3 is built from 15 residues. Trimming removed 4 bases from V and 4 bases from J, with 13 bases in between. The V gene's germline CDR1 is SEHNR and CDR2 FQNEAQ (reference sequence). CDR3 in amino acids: CASSSTGKGTGELFF. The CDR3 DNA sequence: TGTGCCAGCAGCTCTACAGGGAAGGGCACCGGGGAGCTGTTTTTT.

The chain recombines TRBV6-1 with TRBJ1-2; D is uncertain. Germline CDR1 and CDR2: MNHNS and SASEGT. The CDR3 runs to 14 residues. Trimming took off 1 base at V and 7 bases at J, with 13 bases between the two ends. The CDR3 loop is CASSEVARGGGYTF. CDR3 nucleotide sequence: TGTGCCAGCAGTGAAGTGGCGCGAGGAGGTGGCTACACCTTC.

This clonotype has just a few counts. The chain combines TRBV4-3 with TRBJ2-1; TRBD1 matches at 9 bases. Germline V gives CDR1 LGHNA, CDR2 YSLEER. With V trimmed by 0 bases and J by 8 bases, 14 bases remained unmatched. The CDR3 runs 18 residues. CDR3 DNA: TGCGCCAGCAGCCAAGAAACTATTTACTGGACAGGGGCCGATGAGCAGTTCTTC. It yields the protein CASSQETIYWTGADEQFF.

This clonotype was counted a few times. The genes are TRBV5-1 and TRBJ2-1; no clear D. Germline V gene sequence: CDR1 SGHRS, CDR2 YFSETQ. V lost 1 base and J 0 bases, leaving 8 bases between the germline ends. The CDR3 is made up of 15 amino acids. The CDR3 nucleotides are TGCGCCAGCAGCTTGAGGGAAAACTCCTACAATGAGCAGTTCTTC. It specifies CASSLRENSYNEQFF.

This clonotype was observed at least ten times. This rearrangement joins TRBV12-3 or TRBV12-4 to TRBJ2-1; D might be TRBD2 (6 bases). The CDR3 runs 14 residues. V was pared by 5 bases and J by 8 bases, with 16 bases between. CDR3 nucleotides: TGTGCCAGCAGTCCCTCCAGGGAGGTCCATGAGCAGTTCTTC. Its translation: CASSPSREVHEQFF.

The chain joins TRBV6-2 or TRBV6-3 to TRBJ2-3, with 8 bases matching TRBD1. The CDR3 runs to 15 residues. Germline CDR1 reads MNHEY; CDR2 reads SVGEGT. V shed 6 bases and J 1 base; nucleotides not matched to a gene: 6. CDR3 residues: CASSDQTGGTDTQYF. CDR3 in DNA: TGTGCCAGCAGCGACCAGACAGGGGGCACAGATACGCAGTATTTT.

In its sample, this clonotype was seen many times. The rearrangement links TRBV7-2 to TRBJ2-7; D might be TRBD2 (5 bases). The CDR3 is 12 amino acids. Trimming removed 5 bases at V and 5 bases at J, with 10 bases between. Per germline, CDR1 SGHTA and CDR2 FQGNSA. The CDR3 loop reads CASSTWRDEQYF. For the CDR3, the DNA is TGTGCCAGCAGCACCTGGCGGGACGAGCAGTACTTC.

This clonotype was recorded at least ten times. CDR3 residues: CASRDGPDTQYF. The CDR3 DNA follows: TGTGCCAGCCGGGATGGGCCAGATACGCAGTATTTT. The chain combines TRBV27 with TRBJ2-3; maybe TRBD2 (5 bases). CDR1 is MNHEY, CDR2 SMNVEV, per germline (reference sequence). CDR3 size: 12 residues. Trimming pared 8 bases from V and 4 bases from J, leaving 10 bases between.

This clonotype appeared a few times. In nucleotides, the CDR3 is TGCGCCAGCAGCCAGACAGGGGGCACGTATGAGCAGTTCTTC. Translated, it gives CASSQTGGTYEQFF. The chain is built from TRBV4-3 and TRBJ2-1; 10 nucleotides align to TRBD1. The germline V gene has CDR1 LGHNA and CDR2 YSLEER. This CDR3 is built from 14 residues. Germline trimming cut 3 bases from V and 8 bases from J; bases unmatched to any gene: 4.

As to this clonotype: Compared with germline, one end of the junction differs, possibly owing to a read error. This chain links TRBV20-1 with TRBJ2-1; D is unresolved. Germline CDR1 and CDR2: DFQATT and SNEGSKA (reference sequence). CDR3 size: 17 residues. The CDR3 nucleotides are TGCTGTGCTAGAGATAGGCTAGGGCGGAGCTCCTACAATGAGCAGTTCTTC. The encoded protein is CCARDRLGRSSYNEQFF.

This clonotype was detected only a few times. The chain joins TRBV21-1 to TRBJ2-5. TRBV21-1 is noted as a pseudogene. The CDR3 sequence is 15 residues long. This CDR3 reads CASRHGRMTQETQYF. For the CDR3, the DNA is TGTGCCAGCAGACATGGACGGATGACTCAAGAGACCCAGTACTTC.

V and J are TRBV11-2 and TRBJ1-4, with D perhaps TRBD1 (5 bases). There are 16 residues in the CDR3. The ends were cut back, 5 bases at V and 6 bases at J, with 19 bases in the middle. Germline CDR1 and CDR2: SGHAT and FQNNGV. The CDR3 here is CASSRGRPGGHEKLFF. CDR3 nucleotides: TGTGCCAGCAGCCGGGGGAGACCCGGGGGACATGAAAAACTGTTTTTT.

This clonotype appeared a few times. CDR3 bases: TGCAGTGCTAGAAGAGGGGAGCCGATAGCTTTCTTT. Its protein product is CSARRGEPIAFF. The rearrangement uses TRBV20-1 and TRBJ1-1, with a tentative D call TRBD1 (5 bases). Trimming pared 2 bases from V and 10 bases from J, leaving 14 bases between. CDR1 and CDR2 from the germline V gene are DFQATT and SNEGSKA (reference sequence). The CDR3 runs 12 residues.

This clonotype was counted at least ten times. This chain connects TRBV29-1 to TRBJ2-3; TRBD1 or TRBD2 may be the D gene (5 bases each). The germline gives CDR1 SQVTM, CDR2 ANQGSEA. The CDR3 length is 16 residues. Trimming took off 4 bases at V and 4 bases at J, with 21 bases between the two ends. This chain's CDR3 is CSVVRGTGLFSDTQYF. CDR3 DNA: TGCAGCGTTGTGAGGGGAACCGGGCTGTTCTCAGATACGCAGTATTTT.

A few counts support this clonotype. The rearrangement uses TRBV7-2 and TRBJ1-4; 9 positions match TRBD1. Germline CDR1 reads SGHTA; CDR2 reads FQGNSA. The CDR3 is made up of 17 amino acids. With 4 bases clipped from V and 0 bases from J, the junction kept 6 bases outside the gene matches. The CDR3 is CASSSQGARTTNEKLFF. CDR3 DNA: TGTGCCAGCAGCTCACAGGGGGCCCGGACAACTAATGAAAAACTGTTTTTT.

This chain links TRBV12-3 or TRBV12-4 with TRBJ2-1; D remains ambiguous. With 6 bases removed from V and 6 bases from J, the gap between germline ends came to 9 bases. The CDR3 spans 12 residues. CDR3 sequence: CASSQRPNEQFF. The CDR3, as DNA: TGTGCCAGCAGCCAAAGGCCCAATGAGCAGTTCTTC.

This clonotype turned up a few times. The CDR3 spells CASSFWGQGAREQYF. The CDR3 DNA reads TGTGCCAGCAGCTTTTGGGGACAGGGGGCACGAGAGCAGTACTTC. V usage is TRBV3-1 and J usage is TRBJ2-7, with TRBD1 matching 12 bases. J gave up 7 bases and V 5 bases, and 9 bases lay outside the gene matches. The CDR3 is made up of 15 amino acids. CDR1 and CDR2 from the germline V gene are LGHDT and YNNKEL (reference sequence).

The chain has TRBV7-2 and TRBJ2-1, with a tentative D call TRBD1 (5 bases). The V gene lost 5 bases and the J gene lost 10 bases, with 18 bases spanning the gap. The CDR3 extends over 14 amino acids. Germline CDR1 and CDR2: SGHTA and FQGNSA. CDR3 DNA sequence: TGTGCCAGCAGCCCTAAGGTGTCAGGGCCAGAGCAGTTCTTC. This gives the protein CASSPKVSGPEQFF.

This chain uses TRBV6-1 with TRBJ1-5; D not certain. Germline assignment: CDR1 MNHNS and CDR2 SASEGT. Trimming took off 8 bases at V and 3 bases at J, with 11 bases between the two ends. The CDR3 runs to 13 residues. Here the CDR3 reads CASARVSNQPQHF. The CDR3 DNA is TGTGCCAGCGCCCGAGTCTCCAATCAGCCCCAGCATTTT.

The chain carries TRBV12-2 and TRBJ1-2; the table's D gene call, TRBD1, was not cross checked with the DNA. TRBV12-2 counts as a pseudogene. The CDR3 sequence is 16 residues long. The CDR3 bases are TGTGCAAGTCGCTTAGCGAAGCAGGGGATAGAGATTGGCTACACCTTC. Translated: CASRLAKQGIEIGYTF.

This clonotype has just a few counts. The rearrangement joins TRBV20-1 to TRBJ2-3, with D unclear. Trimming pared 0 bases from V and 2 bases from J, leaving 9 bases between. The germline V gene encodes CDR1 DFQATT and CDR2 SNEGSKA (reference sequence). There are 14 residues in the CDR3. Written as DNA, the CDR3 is TGCAGTGCTAGAGATGCGAGAACCACAGATACGCAGTATTTT. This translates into CSARDARTTDTQYF.